This T cell receptor beta chain was identified in a study of T cell clonality in common variable immunodeficiency (dated by TCRdb to the mid-2010s). Overall study results and their limits: TCRbeta clonality was higher in CVID subjects than in healthy controls (t-test p = 0.018), and the increase was most characteristic of about a third of subjects. Healthy controls shared more TCRbeta clones with each other than CVID subjects shared among themselves (p < 0.0001). Patient heterogeneity within the CVID cohort put limits on correlating repertoire features with clinical complications. It was noted by the authors that sequencing of the repertoires of T cell subpopulations would be needed to clarify the cause of the increased clonality in CVID. Even though DNA input was equal, the average per sample came to some 90,000 unique sequences for controls compared with around 33,000 for CVID samples. CVID TCRbeta sequences were reported to have fewer deletions and N-nucleotide insertions and to lack highly modified clones with 13 or more V deletions.

For sequencing input, CVID and control samples contributed equivalent amounts of genomic DNA. For every sample, a 60 bp segment covering the rearranged TCRbeta CDR3 region was amplified and then sequenced. TCRbeta amplification used the immunoSEQ assay, a bias-corrected multiplex PCR with high-throughput sequencing. The study's own analysis went as follows. Each unique nucleotide sequence was treated as a clone and annotated with V, D and J genes, copy number and frequency. Sequences were labeled productive if in frame, and non-productive if out of frame or containing stop codons. Clonality was calculated from Shannon's entropy as previously described. Mean CDR3 Kyte-Doolittle hydropathy was derived from the predicted amino acid sequences of productive clones. Using the R hclust function, scaled V gene usage was clustered hierarchically with Manhattan distance and complete linkage. Sharing of clones by CDR3 amino acid sequence was evaluated through resampling of 12 repertoires per group over 100 rounds. Repertoires were searched for approximately 70 published EBV-specific and a few hundred published CMV-specific TCRbeta sequences. Two CVID samples that yielded fewer than 10,000 sequences were excluded from the analysis, so fewer than 45 CVID repertoires were retained. TCRdb retrieved this table from immuneACCESS and kept in-frame rearrangements only. Not all clones are present; in checked studies, unresolved V genes account for under half, and no reason is known for the remainder. The DNA was the basis for D and trimming; V, J and clone size are from that table. For this sample, 35,000 to 45,000 clones are listed, none of them singletons. The top ten constitute roughly 3.6% of the sample.

Most CVID patients and most healthy controls were of Caucasian heritage. Heparinized peripheral whole blood samples of about 5 to 9 ml were collected from each donor. TCRbeta CDR3 repertoires were sequenced from genomic DNA of adults with common variable immune deficiency (CVID) and healthy adult controls. The control group was made up of approximately 22 healthy adult volunteers (around 10 male and approximately twelve female) whose ages ranged from 23 to 66 years, with a mean age of nearly 35. To isolate peripheral blood mononuclear cells, diluted blood was subjected to density centrifugation over Hypaque 1077 or Ficoll-Paque. Unsorted mononuclear cells served as the source of genomic DNA, which was extracted either by Qiagen column purification or by a centrifugation-based method. This clone was seen repeatedly, ten times or more. What antigen it recognizes has not been identified. The read gets to within 3 residues of the CDR3 end, and the germline J gene fills in the rest.

Between the V and J ends, shortened by 5 bases and 5 bases respectively, the junction contains 9 bases. There are 12 amino acids in the CDR3, from cysteine to phenylalanine inclusive. The CDR3 was read in part: 27 bases, with the frame set at base 1. For CDR1 and CDR2, the germline V gene (reference sequence) lists SEHNR and FQNEAQ. The rearrangement joined TRBV7-9 to TRBJ1-1, with the D segment identity uncertain. This sequence was found in a person aged 18 to 75 in good health. Input material: peripheral blood mononuclear cells. The sequenced part of the CDR3 DNA is TGTGCCAGCAGCCCCGGGGTGACTGAA. Its protein is CASSPGVTE. The entire CDR3 protein is CASSPGVTEAFF.